This TCR beta chain emerged from a study of a mutant IDH1 vaccine in newly diagnosed glioma. Study as a whole: Previous treatment comprised radiotherapy, temozolomide, or both, mostly both.

The table lists this clone with a few counts. Its specificity is not known. This table comes from immunoSEQ multiplex PCR, and its TCRdb copy is limited to in-frame clones, with some not included. The profile shows approximately 33,000 clones, 60% to 75% of them singletons. Documented time point: week 47, end of study. The investigators gave 300 ug of mutant IDH1 20-mer peptide in each vaccine dose, together with topical imiquimod. The germline gives CDR1 LNHDA, CDR2 SQIVND (reference sequence). Trimming pared 10 bases from V and 2 bases from J, leaving 14 bases between. The CDR3 length is 13 residues.

The V gene is TRBV19, the J gene TRBJ1-2, with a weak D call TRBD1 (6 bases). The sequenced sample was PBMCs, obtained from a glioma patient whose treatment included an IDH1 peptide vaccine. This TCR came from a man aged 40-49 years with glioma. CDR3 residues: CATKQGPNYGYTF. DNA for the CDR3: TGTGCCACAAAACAGGGTCCCAACTATGGCTACACCTTC.